This T cell receptor (beta chain) was recorded in a study of CD8 T cells in Susac syndrome. Study at large: Within the sequenced group of Susac syndrome patients, over 5 showed active disease and about eight were in remission. Findings of the study overall: The study admitted that it had a relatively small number of individuals in its TCR sequencing and HLA analysis.

As to this clonotype: Antigen specificity is unknown.

The CDR3 loop spans 11 amino acids. Germline V lookup: CDR1 DFQATT, CDR2 SNEGSKA (reference sequence). Sequencing targeted TCR beta in T cells from blood (CD8+ and CD4+). Random hexamers primed reverse transcription of about 0.45 to 1 ug RNA. By means of immunoSEQ multiplex PCR, TCR beta CDR3 spanning 54 Vbeta and 13 Jbeta underwent amplification. TCRdb reprocessed the immunoSEQ multiplex PCR reads via MiXCR and lists one record per CDR3 protein. This table has roughly 80,000 distinct CDR3 sequences, 85% to 95% appearing once. The TCR comes from a human donor with Susac syndrome. J is TRBJ1-1 and V is TRBV20-1, with D maybe TRBD1 (5 bases). The sample was CD4+ T cells from PBMCs. The CDR3 DNA reads as TGCAGCCTCCCAGGGAGGACTGAAGCTTTCTTT. It encodes CSLPGRTEAFF.